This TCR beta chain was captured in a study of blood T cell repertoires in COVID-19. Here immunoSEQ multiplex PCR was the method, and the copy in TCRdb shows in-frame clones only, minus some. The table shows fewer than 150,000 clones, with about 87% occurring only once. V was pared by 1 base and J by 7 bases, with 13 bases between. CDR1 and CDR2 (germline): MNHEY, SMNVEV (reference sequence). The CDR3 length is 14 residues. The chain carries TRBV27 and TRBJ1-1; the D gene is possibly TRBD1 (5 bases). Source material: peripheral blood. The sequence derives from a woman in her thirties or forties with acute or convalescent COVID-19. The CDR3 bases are TGTGCCAGCAGTTTATATCCAGTTAGGGGTGAAGCTTTCTTT. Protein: CASSLYPVRGEAFF.